This T cell receptor (beta chain) originates from a study of cytomegalovirus exposure and HLA in healthy donors. Study-wide results and limits: TCR beta V segments were, for the most part, productive about 87% or about 30% of the time in an earlier analysis. V- and J-gene trimming of TCR beta was linked (in a later analysis) to a missense DCLRE1C variant. There were around 160 TCR beta chains listed as cytomegalovirus-associated. Most TCR sequences were uncommon, yet certain public TCRs appeared in many donors.

The CDR3 spans 15 residues. The trim removed 1 base at V and 0 bases at J, leaving 3 bases unmatched. Germline V gene data show CDR1 as SGHAT and CDR2 as FQNNGV. Vbeta (60) and Jbeta (13) primers were used in the PCR. The repertoire was sequenced with immunoSEQ multiplex PCR; TCRdb's copy has only in-frame clones and lacks some. The sample lists about 120,000 clones; over 60% were seen once. A word on this clone: As yet, its antigen is unknown.

The sequencing sample was made of PBMCs. The sequence came from a woman aged 25 to 39 in good health and CMV-seronegative. The chain recombines TRBV11-2 with TRBJ2-7; 7 bases agree with TRBD2. The CDR3 region is CASSLVGGSSYEQYF. The CDR3 DNA is TGTGCCAGCAGCTTAGTCGGGGGGAGCTCCTACGAGCAGTACTTC.